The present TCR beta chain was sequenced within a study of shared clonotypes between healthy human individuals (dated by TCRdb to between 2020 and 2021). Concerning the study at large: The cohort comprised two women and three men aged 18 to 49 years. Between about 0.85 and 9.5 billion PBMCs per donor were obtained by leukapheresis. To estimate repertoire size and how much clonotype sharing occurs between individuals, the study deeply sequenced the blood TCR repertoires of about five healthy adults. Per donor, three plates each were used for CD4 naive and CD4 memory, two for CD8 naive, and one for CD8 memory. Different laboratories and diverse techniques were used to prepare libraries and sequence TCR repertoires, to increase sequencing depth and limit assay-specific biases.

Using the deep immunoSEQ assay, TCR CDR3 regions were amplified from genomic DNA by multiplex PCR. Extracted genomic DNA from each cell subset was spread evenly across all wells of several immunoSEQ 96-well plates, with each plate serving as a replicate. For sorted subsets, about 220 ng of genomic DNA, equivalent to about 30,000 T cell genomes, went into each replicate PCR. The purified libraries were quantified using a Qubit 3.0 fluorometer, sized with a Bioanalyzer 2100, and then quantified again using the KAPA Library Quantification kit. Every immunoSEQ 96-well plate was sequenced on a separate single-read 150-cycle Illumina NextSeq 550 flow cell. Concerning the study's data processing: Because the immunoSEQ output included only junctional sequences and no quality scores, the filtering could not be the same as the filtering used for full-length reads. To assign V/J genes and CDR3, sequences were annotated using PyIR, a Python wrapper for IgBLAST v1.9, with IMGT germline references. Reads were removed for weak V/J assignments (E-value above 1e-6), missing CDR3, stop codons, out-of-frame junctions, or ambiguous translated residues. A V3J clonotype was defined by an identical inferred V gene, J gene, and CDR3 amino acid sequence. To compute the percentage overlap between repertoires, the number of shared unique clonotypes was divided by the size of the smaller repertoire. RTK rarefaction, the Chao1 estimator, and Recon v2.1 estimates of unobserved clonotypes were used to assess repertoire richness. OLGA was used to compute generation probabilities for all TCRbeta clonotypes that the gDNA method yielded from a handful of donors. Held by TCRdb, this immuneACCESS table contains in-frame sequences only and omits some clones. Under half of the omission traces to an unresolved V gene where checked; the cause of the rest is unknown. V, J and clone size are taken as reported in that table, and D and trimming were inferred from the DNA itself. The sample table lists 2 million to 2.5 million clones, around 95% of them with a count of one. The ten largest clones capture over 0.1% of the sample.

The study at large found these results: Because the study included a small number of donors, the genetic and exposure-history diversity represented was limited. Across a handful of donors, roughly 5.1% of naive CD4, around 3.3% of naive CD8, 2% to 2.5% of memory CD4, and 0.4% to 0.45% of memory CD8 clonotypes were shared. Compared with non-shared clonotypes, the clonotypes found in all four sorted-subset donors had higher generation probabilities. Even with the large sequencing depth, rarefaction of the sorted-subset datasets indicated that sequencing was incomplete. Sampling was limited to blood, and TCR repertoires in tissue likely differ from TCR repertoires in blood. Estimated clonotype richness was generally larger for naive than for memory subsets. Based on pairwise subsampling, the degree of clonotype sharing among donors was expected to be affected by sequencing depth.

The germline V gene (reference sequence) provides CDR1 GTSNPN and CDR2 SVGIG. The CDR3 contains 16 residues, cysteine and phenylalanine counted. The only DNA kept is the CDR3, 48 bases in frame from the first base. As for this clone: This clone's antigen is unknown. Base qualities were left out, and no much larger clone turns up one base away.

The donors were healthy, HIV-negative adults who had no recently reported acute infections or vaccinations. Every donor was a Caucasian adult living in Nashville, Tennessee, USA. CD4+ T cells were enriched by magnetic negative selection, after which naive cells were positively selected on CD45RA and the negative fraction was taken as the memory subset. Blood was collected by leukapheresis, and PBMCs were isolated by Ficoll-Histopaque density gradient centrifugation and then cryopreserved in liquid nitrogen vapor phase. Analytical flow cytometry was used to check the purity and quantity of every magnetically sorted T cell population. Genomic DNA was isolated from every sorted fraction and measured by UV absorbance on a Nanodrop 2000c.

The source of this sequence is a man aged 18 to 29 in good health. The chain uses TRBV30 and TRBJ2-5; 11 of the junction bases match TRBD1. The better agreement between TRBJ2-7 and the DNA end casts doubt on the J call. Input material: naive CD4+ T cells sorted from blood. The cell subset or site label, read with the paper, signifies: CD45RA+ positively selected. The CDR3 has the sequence CAWSPGGTGGPYEQYF. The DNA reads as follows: TGTGCCTGGAGTCCTGGGGGGACAGGGGGTCCCTACGAGCAGTACTTC.